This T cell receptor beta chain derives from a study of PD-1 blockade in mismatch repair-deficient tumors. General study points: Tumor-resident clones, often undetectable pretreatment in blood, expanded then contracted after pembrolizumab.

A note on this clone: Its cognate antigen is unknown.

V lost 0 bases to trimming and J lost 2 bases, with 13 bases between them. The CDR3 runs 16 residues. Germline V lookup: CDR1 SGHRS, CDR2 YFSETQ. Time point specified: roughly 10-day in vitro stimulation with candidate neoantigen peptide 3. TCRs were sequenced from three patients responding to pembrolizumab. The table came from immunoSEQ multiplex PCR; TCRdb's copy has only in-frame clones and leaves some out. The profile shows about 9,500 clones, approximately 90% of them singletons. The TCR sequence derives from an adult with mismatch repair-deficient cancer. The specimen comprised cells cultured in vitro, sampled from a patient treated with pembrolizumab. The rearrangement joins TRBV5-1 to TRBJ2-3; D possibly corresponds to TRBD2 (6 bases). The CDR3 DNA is TGCGCCAGCAGCTTGGGAATTAGCGGTATCACAGATACGCAGTATTTT. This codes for CASSLGISGITDTQYF.